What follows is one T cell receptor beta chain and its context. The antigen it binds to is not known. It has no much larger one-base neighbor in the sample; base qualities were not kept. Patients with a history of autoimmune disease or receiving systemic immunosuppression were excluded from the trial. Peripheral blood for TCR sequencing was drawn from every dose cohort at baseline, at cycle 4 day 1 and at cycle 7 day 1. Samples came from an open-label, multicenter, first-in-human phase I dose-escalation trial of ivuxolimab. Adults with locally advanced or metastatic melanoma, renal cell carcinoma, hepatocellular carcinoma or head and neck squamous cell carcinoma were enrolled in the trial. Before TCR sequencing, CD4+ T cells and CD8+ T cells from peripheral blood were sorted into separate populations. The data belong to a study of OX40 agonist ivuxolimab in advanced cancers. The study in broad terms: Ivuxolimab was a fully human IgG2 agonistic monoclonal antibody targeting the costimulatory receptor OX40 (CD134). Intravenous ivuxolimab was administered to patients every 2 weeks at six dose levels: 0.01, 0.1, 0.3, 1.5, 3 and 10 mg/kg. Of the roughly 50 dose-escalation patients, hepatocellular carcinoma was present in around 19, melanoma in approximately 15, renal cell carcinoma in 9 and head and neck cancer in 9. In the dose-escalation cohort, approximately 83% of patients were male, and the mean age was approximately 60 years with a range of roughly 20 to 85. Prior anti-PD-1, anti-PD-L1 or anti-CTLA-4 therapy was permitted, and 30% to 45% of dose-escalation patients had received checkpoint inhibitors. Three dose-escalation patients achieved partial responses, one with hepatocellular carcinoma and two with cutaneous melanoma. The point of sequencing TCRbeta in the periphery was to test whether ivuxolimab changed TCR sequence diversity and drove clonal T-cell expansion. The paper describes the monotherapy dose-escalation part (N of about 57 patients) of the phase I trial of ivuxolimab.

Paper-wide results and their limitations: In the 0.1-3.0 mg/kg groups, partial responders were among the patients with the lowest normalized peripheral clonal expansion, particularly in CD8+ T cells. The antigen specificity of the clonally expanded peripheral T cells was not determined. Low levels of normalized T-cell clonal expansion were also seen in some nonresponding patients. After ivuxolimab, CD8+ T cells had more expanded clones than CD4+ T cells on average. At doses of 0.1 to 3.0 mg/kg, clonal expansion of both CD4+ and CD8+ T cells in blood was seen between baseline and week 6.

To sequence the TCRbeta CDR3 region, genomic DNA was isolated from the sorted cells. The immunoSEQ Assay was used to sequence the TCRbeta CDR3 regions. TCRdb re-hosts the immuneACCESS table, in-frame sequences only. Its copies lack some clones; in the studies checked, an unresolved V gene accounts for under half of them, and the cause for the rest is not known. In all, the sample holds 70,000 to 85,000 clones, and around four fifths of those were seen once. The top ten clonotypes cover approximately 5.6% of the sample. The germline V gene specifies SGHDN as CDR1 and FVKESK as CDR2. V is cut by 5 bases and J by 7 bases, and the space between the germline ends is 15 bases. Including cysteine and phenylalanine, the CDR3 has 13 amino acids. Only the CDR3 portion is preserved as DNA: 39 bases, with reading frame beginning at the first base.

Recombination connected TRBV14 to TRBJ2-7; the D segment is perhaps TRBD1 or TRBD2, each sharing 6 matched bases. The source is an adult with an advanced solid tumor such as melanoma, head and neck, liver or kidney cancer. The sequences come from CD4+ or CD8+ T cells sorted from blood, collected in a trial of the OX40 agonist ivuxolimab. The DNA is TGTGCCAGCAGCTTATTCGGGGGCGGGGAGCAGTACTTC. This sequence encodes CASSLFGGGEQYF.